These 9 T cell receptor beta chains were all obtained from the same sample, sequenced in a study of blood T cells in healthy people across ages. The use of a sample-barcoded 5' primer and a J-beta primer mix characterized a second PCR of roughly 6 to 11 cycles. In TCRdb, the 5' RACE reads were re-called with MiXCR into one record per CDR3 protein. The sample contains about 1.8 million distinct CDR3 sequences, roughly 49% of which appear only once. What was sequenced was blood. The receptors here all came from a woman in her thirties or forties in good health.

V usage is TRBV6-1 and J usage is TRBJ2-4; D is perhaps TRBD2 (6 bases). The CDR3 length is 15 residues. V was clipped by 10 bases and J by 0 bases, with 16 bases between them. Germline V lookup: CDR1 MNHNS, CDR2 SASEGT. DNA for the CDR3: TGTGCCATCGCTAGCGACTTATTAGCCAAAAACATTCAGTACTTC. This sequence encodes CAIASDLLAKNIQYF.

The V gene is TRBV6-1, the J gene TRBJ2-3; the D is unclear. This CDR3 is 15 amino acids long. V lost 4 bases, J lost 0 bases, and 11 bases lay in between. The germline CDR1 and CDR2 sequences are MNHNS and SASEGT. The CDR3 loop is CASSGYETSTDTQYF. As DNA, the CDR3 is TGTGCCAGCAGTGGCTACGAGACTAGCACAGATACGCAGTATTTT.

V is TRBV12-3 or TRBV12-4 and J is TRBJ2-5; perhaps TRBD1 as D (6 bases). The J call may be incorrect, as the DNA end agrees better with TRBJ2-7. The CDR3 totals 15 residues. In nucleotides, the CDR3 is TGTGCCAGCAGCTCAAGACGGAAAGAGGGGGACGAGCAGTACTTC. Translation: CASSSRRKEGDEQYF.

This clonotype came up a few times. The chain employs TRBV3-1 and TRBJ2-5; D unresolved. Trimming left V 5 bases short and J 6 bases short, with 16 bases between. Germline-derived CDR1 and CDR2 are LGHDT and YNNKEL (reference sequence). This CDR3 has 14 amino acids. In nucleotides, the CDR3 is TGTGCCAGCAGCTCCCGGACCCGGGTCAAGACCCAGTACTTC. This codes for CASSSRTRVKTQYF.

This CDR3 is CSVQGDPKGILFF. For the CDR3, the DNA is TGCAGCGTCCAGGGGGATCCGAAGGGGATTCTGTTCTTC. V and J are TRBV29-1 and TRBJ2-1; 7 bases match TRBD1. Looked up from germline, CDR1 is SQVTM and CDR2 is ANQGSEA. J lost 15 bases, V lost 6 bases, and 17 bases had no gene match. There are 13 residues in the CDR3.

The V and J genes are TRBV18 and TRBJ2-5; D not resolved. The better agreement between TRBJ2-7 and the DNA end casts doubt on the J call. The CDR3 loop spans 14 amino acids. Germline CDR1 reads KGHSH; CDR2 reads LQKENI. The chain's CDR3 is CASSPLGGLDEQYF. In nucleotides, the CDR3 is TGTGCCAGCTCACCGCTTGGTGGGTTGGACGAGCAGTACTTC.

This clonotype was picked up a small number of times. This rearrangement joins TRBV7-2 to TRBJ1-2, with no clear D. Germline V gene lookup returns CDR1 SGHTA and CDR2 FQGNSA. The CDR3 extends over 14 amino acids. Trimming removed 1 base at V and 5 bases at J, with 11 bases between. CDR3 in DNA: TGTGCCAGCAGCTTAGGAGGGTTAGAGTATGGCTACACCTTC. As protein: CASSLGGLEYGYTF. Filled out from reference TRBV7-2 and TRBJ1-2, the complete variable domain reads GAGVSQSPSNKVTEKGKDVELRCDPISGHTALYWYRQSLGQGLEFLIYFQGNSAPDKSGLPSDRFSAERTGGSVSTLTIQRTQQEDSAVYLCASSLGGLEYGYTFGSGTRLTVV.

A word on this clonotype: Relative to the germline gene, one junction end is altered; a read error may explain this. This chain connects TRBV6-2 or TRBV6-3 to TRBJ2-7, with 7 bases lining up with TRBD1. The CDR3 spans 14 residues. CDR1 MNHEY and CDR2 SVGEGT come from the germline V gene. The CDR3 loop reads CAGSQRQGARIGYF. For the CDR3, the DNA is TGTGCCGGCAGTCAAAGACAGGGTGCGCGAATTGGGTACTTC.

The J gene is TRBJ1-2, the V gene TRBV4-3, with D possibly being TRBD1 (5 bases). This CDR3 region has 15 residues. CDR1 LGHNA and CDR2 YSLEER come from the germline V gene. The V and J ends lost 5 bases and 6 bases respectively, with 19 bases between them. CDR3 bases: TGCGCCAGCAGCTTCGGGCCCGAGGGACTCGATGGCTACACCTTC. Its protein is CASSFGPEGLDGYTF.